This T cell receptor (beta chain) emerged from a study of T cells in tumors after PD-1 blockade. Using immunoSEQ multiplex PCR, the repertoire was profiled, and TCRdb retains in-frame clones only, with some absent. The table lists 55,000 to 70,000 clones, around 80% of them singletons. The receptor was isolated from a human donor with basal cell carcinoma. The specimen comprised PBMCs, sampled before anti-PD-1 treatment.

Written as DNA, the CDR3 is TGTGCCTGGACATTTACACCCCTTTCCTATGGCTACACCTTC. Encoded protein: CAWTFTPLSYGYTF. The rearrangement links TRBV30 to TRBJ1-2; the D is unclear. The germline V and J ends were trimmed by 4 bases and 4 bases, with 16 bases remaining between them. The CDR3 covers 14 residues. CDR1 is GTSNPN and CDR2 is SVGIG in the germline V gene (reference sequence).